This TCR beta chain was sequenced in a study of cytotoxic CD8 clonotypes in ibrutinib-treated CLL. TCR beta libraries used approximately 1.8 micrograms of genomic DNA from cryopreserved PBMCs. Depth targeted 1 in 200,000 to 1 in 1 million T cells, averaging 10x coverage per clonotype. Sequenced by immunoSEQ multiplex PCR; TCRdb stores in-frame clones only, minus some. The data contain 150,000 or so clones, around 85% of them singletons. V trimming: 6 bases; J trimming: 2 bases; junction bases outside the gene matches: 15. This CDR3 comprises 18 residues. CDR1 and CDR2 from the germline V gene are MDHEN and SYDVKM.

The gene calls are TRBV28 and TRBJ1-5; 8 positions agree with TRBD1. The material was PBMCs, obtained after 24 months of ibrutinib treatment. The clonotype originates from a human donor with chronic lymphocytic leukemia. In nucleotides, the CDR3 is TGTGCCAGCAGCCCGACCGGATCTACGGGACAGGGCAATCAGCCCCAGCATTTT. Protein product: CASSPTGSTGQGNQPQHF. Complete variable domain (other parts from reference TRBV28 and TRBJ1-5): DVKVTQSSRYLVKRTGEKVFLECVQDMDHENMFWYRQDPGLGLRLIYFSYDVKMKEKGDIPEGYSVSREKKERFSLILESASTNQTSMYLCASSPTGSTGQGNQPQHFGDGTRLSIL.